This record covers a single T cell receptor (beta chain). Trimming took off 1 base at V and 10 bases at J, with 13 bases between the two ends. Germline V gene sequence: CDR1 MNHNS, CDR2 SASEGT. This CDR3 has 13 amino acids. The data stem from a study of blood T cell repertoires in COVID-19. Turning to the study itself: Nucleic acid was either cDNA or gDNA, and it came from T cells, B-cell-depleted T cells, or PBMCs.

Source study methods: Cell counts per sample came from amplifying reference gene primers. The data were produced by immunoSEQ multiplex PCR, yet TCRdb's version contains in-frame clones alone and is incomplete. V and J calls and clone size are those listed in that table; D and trimming were worked out from the DNA. The sample includes fewer than 50,000 clones, less than 85% seen only once; the top ten take over 10%. Sequenced input: peripheral blood. The V and J genes are TRBV6-1 and TRBJ1-2; maybe TRBD1 (5 bases). The sequence was obtained from a human donor in a cohort sampled during active COVID-19. CDR3 sequence reads: CASSEGFLGLYTF. The CDR3 DNA sequence: TGTGCCAGCAGTGAAGGGTTTCTGGGGCTCTACACCTTC.